These 25 T cell receptor beta chains were sequenced from one sample in a study of cytomegalovirus exposure and HLA in healthy donors. The PCR contained 60 Vbeta and 13 Jbeta primers. The data were produced by immunoSEQ multiplex PCR, yet TCRdb's version contains in-frame clones alone and is incomplete. The sample includes fewer than 150,000 clones, approximately 80% of them seen just once. Sequenced input: PBMCs. These receptors all stem from a male donor in good health and CMV-seronegative.

V usage is TRBV11-2 and J usage is TRBJ2-5; 7 nucleotides agree with TRBD1. CDR3 size: 15 residues. V lost 4 bases to trimming and J lost 3 bases; unmatched junction nucleotides: 8. Germline CDR1 SGHAT, CDR2 FQNNGV. The CDR3 spells CASSSGQLLEETQYF. CDR3 bases: TGTGCCAGCAGCTCGGGACAGCTCCTCGAAGAGACCCAGTACTTC.

The count of this clone is one. The chain uses TRBV10-3 and TRBJ1-5; weak D call: TRBD1 (5 bases). Germline values: CDR1 ENHRY, CDR2 SYGVKD. Trimming removed 0 bases at V and 6 bases at J, with 9 bases between. The CDR3 is made up of 14 amino acids. This CDR3 is CAISESTGAQPQHF. DNA of the CDR3: TGTGCCATCAGTGAGTCGACTGGGGCTCAGCCCCAGCATTTT.

This chain connects TRBV28 to TRBJ1-4, with TRBD1 matching over 11 bases. V trimming: 2 bases; J trimming: 8 bases; junction bases outside the gene matches: 7. Germline values: CDR1 MDHEN, CDR2 SYDVKM. The CDR3 consists of 16 residues. The CDR3 bases are TGTGCCAGCAGTTTAATCCGGACAGGGGGCTTGGAAAAACTGTTTTTT. It translates to CASSLIRTGGLEKLFF.

The sample holds a few counts of this clone. This rearrangement joins TRBV18 to TRBJ1-2, with D perhaps matching TRBD1 (5 bases). Trimming stripped 5 bases from V and 7 bases from J, with 11 bases between. Germline values: CDR1 KGHSH, CDR2 LQKENI. This CDR3 spans 12 amino acids. The CDR3 here is CASSSGEGGYTF. The CDR3 DNA sequence: TGTGCCAGCTCATCGGGGGAAGGTGGCTACACCTTC.

The chain uses TRBV19 and TRBJ1-1, with D uncertain. The CDR3 spans 15 residues. Germline loops: CDR1 LNHDA, CDR2 SQIVND (reference sequence). The ends were cut back, 1 base at V and 3 bases at J, with 12 bases in the middle. CDR3 sequence (DNA): TGTGCCAGTAGTATAGGTCCGGGTGCGGACACTGAAGCTTTCTTT. It codes for CASSIGPGADTEAFF. The variable domain in full, completed from reference TRBV19 and TRBJ1-1, reads DGGITQSPKYLFRKEGQNVTLSCEQNLNHDAMYWYRQDPGQGLRLIYYSQIVNDFQKGDIAEGYSVSREKKESFPLTVTSAQKNPTAFYLCASSIGPGADTEAFFGQGTRLTVV.

V gene TRBV2 combines with J gene TRBJ2-1; a weak D match, TRBD2 (7 bases). Germline V gene data show CDR1 as SNHLY and CDR2 as FYNNEI. V was pared by 1 base and J by 7 bases, with 14 bases between. This CDR3 is built from 15 residues. The CDR3 DNA reads TGTGCCAGCAGTGAAGTCGGGGGGCGGGCTAATGAGCAGTTCTTC. Its protein is CASSEVGGRANEQFF. Full variable domain (rest looked up from reference TRBV2 and TRBJ2-1): EPEVTQTPSHQVTQMGQEVILRCVPISNHLYFYWYRQILGQKVEFLVSFYNNEISEKSEIFDDQFSVERPDGSNFTLKIRSTKLEDSAMYFCASSEVGGRANEQFFGPGTRLTVL.

This chain uses TRBV5-1 with TRBJ1-6; weak D call: TRBD1 (5 bases). Trimming removed 2 bases at V and 8 bases at J, with 23 bases between. The CDR3 extends over 18 amino acids. Germline assignment: CDR1 SGHRS and CDR2 YFSETQ. In DNA form, the CDR3 reads TGCGCCAGCAGCTTAACAGGCGAGAGGCGGGGATGGGATTCACCCCTCCACTTT. It specifies CASSLTGERRGWDSPLHF.

The genes are TRBV7-2 and TRBJ2-4; the D gene is possibly TRBD2 (7 bases). The length of the CDR3 is 16 residues. CDR1 is SGHTA, CDR2 FQGNSA, per germline. V lost 5 bases, J lost 3 bases, and 17 bases lay in between. In DNA form, the CDR3 reads TGTGCCAGCAGCAAAGGGGGGGGATTTAACAAAAACATTCAGTACTTC. Translated, it gives CASSKGGGFNKNIQYF.

The rearrangement links TRBV29-1 to TRBJ2-3; D gene ambiguous. V dropped 5 bases and J dropped 0 bases, with 6 bases sitting between them. Looked up from germline, CDR1 is SQVTM and CDR2 is ANQGSEA. The CDR3 spans 12 residues. Written as DNA, the CDR3 is TGCAGCGTTCTGGAGAGCACAGATACGCAGTATTTT. Encoded protein: CSVLESTDTQYF.

This clone was counted once. The rearrangement links TRBV29-1 to TRBJ1-1; no clear D gene. This CDR3 has 13 residues. Germline V gene sequence: CDR1 SQVTM, CDR2 ANQGSEA. Trimming left V 2 bases short and J 4 bases short, with 11 bases between. CDR3 in DNA: TGCAGCGTTGAACCTCGGTCGGGCACTGAAGCTTTCTTT. Translation gives CSVEPRSGTEAFF.

This clone has just a few counts. V is TRBV11-2 and J is TRBJ2-7; 7 bases align to TRBD1. From germline, CDR1 is SGHAT and CDR2 FQNNGV. The J segment lost 5 bases and the V segment lost 3 bases, leaving 4 bases of the junction unmatched. The CDR3 loop spans 13 amino acids. This CDR3 reads CASSLYRGNEQYF. CDR3 DNA sequence: TGTGCCAGCAGCTTGTACAGGGGAAACGAGCAGTACTTC. The whole variable domain, filled in from reference TRBV11-2 and TRBJ2-7, reads EAGVAQSPRYKIIEKRQSVAFWCNPISGHATLYWYQQILGQGPKLLIQFQNNGVVDDSQLPKDRFSAERLKGVDSTLKIQPAKLEDSAVYLCASSLYRGNEQYFGPGTRLTVT.

This clone has more than one count but fewer than ten. The chain recombines TRBV27 with TRBJ2-1; 9 nucleotides line up with TRBD1. Germline trimming cut 5 bases from V and 6 bases from J; bases unmatched to any gene: 5. This CDR3 has 14 residues. Germline V gives CDR1 MNHEY, CDR2 SMNVEV (reference sequence). This CDR3 reads CASSDRDRANEQFF. The CDR3 DNA reads TGTGCCAGCAGTGACCGGGACAGGGCCAATGAGCAGTTCTTC.

The chain carries TRBV4-1 and TRBJ2-3, with D possibly being TRBD1 (5 bases). Germline V gene sequence: CDR1 MGHRA, CDR2 YSYEKL. CDR3 size: 16 residues. Trimming removed 2 bases at V and 0 bases at J, with 12 bases between. CDR3 nucleotide sequence: TGCGCCAGCAGCCAATCAGGACACTCTAGCACAGATACGCAGTATTTT. Residues: CASSQSGHSSTDTQYF.

The chain uses TRBV2 and TRBJ2-7, with 10 nucleotides matching TRBD1. CDR1 SNHLY and CDR2 FYNNEI come from the germline V gene. After removal of 4 bases from V and 6 bases from J, the junction contained 6 bases not matched to a gene. The CDR3 runs to 14 residues. The CDR3 here is CASSVDRTGGEQYF. The DNA of the CDR3 is TGTGCCAGCAGTGTTGATAGGACAGGGGGCGAGCAGTACTTC.

Details on this clone: Compared with germline, one end of the junction differs, possibly owing to a read error. V usage is TRBV7-7 and J usage is TRBJ2-2, with D possibly TRBD1 on 6 matching bases. Per the germline V gene, CDR1 is SSHAT and CDR2 is FNYEAQ (reference sequence). The CDR3 is 15 residues long. CDR3 residues: CASSQGTANTGELFF. CDR3 DNA sequence: TGTGCTAGCAGCCAGGGGACGGCGAACACCGGGGAGCTGTTTTTT.

This clone was detected a few times. The genes are TRBV28 and TRBJ1-2; a weak D match, TRBD1 (6 bases). Trimming removed 5 bases at V and 7 bases at J, with 20 bases between. Germline V gene lookup returns CDR1 MDHEN and CDR2 SYDVKM. The CDR3 runs 15 residues. Here the CDR3 DNA reads TGTGCCAGCAGTCCCCCCGGGGGGCAGACGGGTGGCTACACCTTC. Its translation is CASSPPGGQTGGYTF.

The V call is TRBV7-3, the J call TRBJ1-4; no definite D call. The germline V gene encodes CDR1 SGHTA and CDR2 FQGTGA. The CDR3 totals 15 residues. Trimming took off 5 bases at V and 4 bases at J, with 14 bases between the two ends. CDR3: CASSLRVAHNEKLFF. Here the CDR3 DNA reads TGTGCCAGCAGCCTGCGGGTTGCCCATAATGAAAAACTGTTTTTT.

As DNA, the CDR3 is TGTGCCAGCAGCGTCCTTTCACTAGCGGGACCTTACAATGAGCAGTTCTTC. It encodes CASSVLSLAGPYNEQFF. The chain uses TRBV9 and TRBJ2-1, with 10 bases lining up with TRBD2. Germline trimming cut 2 bases from V and 4 bases from J; bases unmatched to any gene: 9. CDR3 size: 17 residues. CDR1 SGDLS and CDR2 YYNGEE come from the germline V gene. The entire variable domain, with the rest obtained from reference TRBV9 and TRBJ2-1, is as follows: DSGVTQTPKHLITATGQRVTLRCSPRSGDLSVYWYQQSLDQGLQFLIQYYNGEERAKGNILERFSAQQFPDLHSELNLSSLELGDSALYFCASSVLSLAGPYNEQFFGPGTRLTVL.

This chain uses TRBV27 with TRBJ2-5; the match to TRBD1 covers 7 bases. V was clipped by 5 bases and J by 5 bases; unmatched bases: 17. The CDR3 consists of 17 residues. CDR1 is MNHEY, CDR2 SMNVEV, per germline (reference sequence). The CDR3 region has the DNA TGTGCCAGCAGTATAAGACGGGACAGCCACTCCCCCGAGACCCAGTACTTC. It encodes CASSIRRDSHSPETQYF.

The chain recombines TRBV6-5 with TRBJ2-4; 7 bases match TRBD1. Germline-derived CDR1 and CDR2 are MNHEY and SVGAGI. The CDR3 runs 15 residues. J was trimmed by 2 bases and V by 4 bases; bases with no gene match: 5. The CDR3 DNA is TGTGCCAGCAGTTCGACAGGGTCGTCCAAAAACATTCAGTACTTC. As protein: CASSSTGSSKNIQYF.

The chain uses TRBV27 and TRBJ2-1, with 11 bases matching TRBD2. This CDR3 region has 15 residues. Germline V gene sequence: CDR1 MNHEY, CDR2 SMNVEV (reference sequence). V lost 3 bases and J lost 5; bases outside the gene matches: 3. CDR3 residues: CASSFPTSGDNEQFF. Here the CDR3 DNA reads TGTGCCAGCAGTTTTCCGACTAGCGGGGACAATGAGCAGTTCTTC.

The gene calls are TRBV10-1 and TRBJ2-7; possibly TRBD2 for D (5 bases). Germline-derived CDR1 and CDR2 are WNHNN and SYGVQD (reference sequence). The CDR3 consists of 14 residues. The ends were cut back, 6 bases at V and 2 bases at J, with 14 bases in the middle. The CDR3 DNA sequence: TGCGCCAGCAGCCCCGGACTGAGGACCTACGAGCAGTACTTC. Its protein is CASSPGLRTYEQYF.

This chain uses TRBV29-1 with TRBJ1-1; D gene unclear. Germline CDR1 is SQVTM and CDR2 is ANQGSEA. V lost 6 bases and J lost 0, with 11 bases in between. The CDR3 is 13 residues long. The CDR3 coding sequence is TGCAGCGTGGTCTATAGAGTGAACACTGAAGCTTTCTTT. This codes for CSVVYRVNTEAFF.

The CDR3 DNA reads as TGTGCCAGCAGTTTGGGAACAGGGGGGAATTCACCCCTCCACTTT. Encoded protein: CASSLGTGGNSPLHF. V gene TRBV28 combines with J gene TRBJ1-6; TRBD1 matches at 8 bases. The germline V gene encodes CDR1 MDHEN and CDR2 SYDVKM. The CDR3 is 15 residues long. V shed 3 bases and J 7 bases; nucleotides not matched to a gene: 5.

V is TRBV19 and J is TRBJ2-7; tentative D call: TRBD2 (5 bases). V was shortened by 4 bases and J by 4 bases, with 14 bases between the two germline ends. The CDR3 length is 14 residues. Germline CDR1 is LNHDA and CDR2 is SQIVND (reference sequence). DNA of the CDR3: TGTGCCAGTAGTACCCCAGGACTGGAATACGAGCAGTACTTC. It yields the protein CASSTPGLEYEQYF.